Presented here are 8 T cell receptor beta chains from one specimen sequenced in a study of beta chain features in type 1 diabetes (dated by TCRdb to the late 2010s). The library was built by means of the immunoSEQ multiplex PCR assay. The entire amount of isolated RNA was reverse transcribed using the High Capacity cDNA Reverse Transcription Kit, so the sequenced TCRB transcripts were expressed ones. Sourced from immuneACCESS, this table was stored by TCRdb with only in-frame sequences that have V and J called. A share of the clones is absent; for the studies checked, an unresolved V gene accounts for under half, and the remainder has no known explanation. For this sample the table gives 310,000 or so clones, of which approximately 11% were detected only once. In total, the top ten clones hold just over 0.015% of the sample. Sample: naive CD4+ T cells from blood. The cell subset or site label, read with the paper, signifies: true naive CD4+ T cells. These receptors came from a young woman in good health.

The chain carries TRBV18 and TRBJ2-1; the match to TRBD2 covers 8 bases. CDR1 is KGHSH, CDR2 LQKENI, per germline. CDR3 length equals 16 residues. V lost 6 bases to trimming and J lost 8 bases; unmatched junction nucleotides: 15. CDR3 sequence (DNA): TGTGCCAGCTCCCGGGGAGCGGGAGTAGGCACAGATGAGCAGTTCTTC. This encodes CASSRGAGVGTDEQFF.

This clone occurred a few times. The chain is built from TRBV7-9 and TRBJ2-7; D may be TRBD2 (6 bases). V gave up 2 bases and J gave up 4 bases, with 9 bases separating them. CDR3 length: 13 residues. Germline CDR1 and CDR2: SEHNR and FQNEAQ (reference sequence). The CDR3 here is CASSLIGGYEQYF. The CDR3 DNA is TGTGCCAGCAGCTTAATAGGAGGGTACGAGCAGTACTTC.

This clone was observed a few times. The chain recombines TRBV25-1 with TRBJ2-1; D remains ambiguous. V lost 1 base, J lost 10 bases, and 5 bases lay in between. Germline V CDR1 and CDR2: MGHDK, SYGVNS. The CDR3 spans 11 residues. DNA for the CDR3: TGTGCCAGCAGTGAATTCAGGGAGCAGTTCTTC. Translation gives CASSEFREQFF.

This clone occurred a few times. V gene TRBV5-5 combines with J gene TRBJ1-1; 9 bases are a match to TRBD1. The CDR3 spans 16 residues. Trimming removed 2 bases from V and 2 bases from J; junction bases left unmatched: 7. Looked up from germline, CDR1 is SGHKS and CDR2 is YYEKEE (reference sequence). The CDR3 DNA is TGTGCCAGCAGCTTTGAGCCGACAGGGGGTAACACTGAAGCTTTCTTT. It translates to CASSFEPTGGNTEAFF.

This clone has just a few counts. This sequence joins TRBV5-1 and TRBJ1-2; TRBD1 aligns across 8 bases. Germline V gene lookup returns CDR1 SGHRS and CDR2 YFSETQ. Trimming removed 1 base from V and 4 bases from J; junction bases left unmatched: 12. The length of the CDR3 is 17 residues. CDR3 sequence (DNA): TGCGCCAGCAGCTTGTCGGTAGGCGACAGGGGAAGCTATGGCTACACCTTC. Protein: CASSLSVGDRGSYGYTF.

This clone has a handful of counts. This sequence joins TRBV28 and TRBJ2-1, with TRBD2 matching over 10 bases. Germline values: CDR1 MDHEN, CDR2 SYDVKM. This CDR3 region has 17 residues. The ends lost 4 bases at V and 7 bases at J; junction bases unmatched: 13. The CDR3 bases are TGTGCCAGCAGTTCGCCTTGGCTAGCGGGAGTAGTTAATGAGCAGTTCTTC. Residues: CASSSPWLAGVVNEQFF.

In its sample, this clone was seen once. The chain links TRBV7-6 to TRBJ2-7; TRBD1 matches at 10 bases. This CDR3 has 19 amino acids. V lost 5 bases, J lost 0 bases, and 16 bases stayed unmatched. The V gene's germline CDR1 is SGHVS and CDR2 FNYEAQ. Here the CDR3 DNA reads TGTGCCAGCAGCGGAGGGGAGGGGGCTGGACAGGGGGGCTCCTACGAGCAGTACTTC. This codes for CASSGGEGAGQGGSYEQYF. Using reference TRBV7-6 and TRBJ2-7 for the parts outside the CDR3, the full variable domain is GAGVSQSPRYKVTKRGQDVALRCDPISGHVSLYWYRQALGQGPEFLTYFNYEAQQDKSGLPNDRFSAERPEGSISTLTIQRTEQRDSAMYRCASSGGEGAGQGGSYEQYFGPGTRLTVT.

The chain combines TRBV25-1 with TRBJ1-1; maybe TRBD1 (6 bases). The CDR3 is 13 residues long. Trimming pared 2 bases from V and 9 bases from J, leaving 13 bases between. The germline V gene has CDR1 MGHDK and CDR2 SYGVNS. CDR3 sequence: CASSEKRTAKAFF. DNA of the CDR3: TGTGCCAGCAGTGAAAAGCGGACAGCTAAAGCTTTCTTT.